This T cell receptor (beta chain) is from a study of early T cells in non-severe SARS-CoV-2 infection. Study results and caveats: CD4 and private specificities were missed by VDJdb matching, which favored anti-spike CD8 responses.

In its sample, this clonotype was seen a few times. The target antigen is unknown. Individual cDNA molecules received unique molecular identifiers. MiXCR, applied by TCRdb to the 5' RACE reads, yields one record per CDR3 protein. The profile shows 30,000 or so distinct CDR3 sequences, 5.6% of them singletons. The sequenced material came from whole blood. The origin of this receptor is an adult who was a healthcare worker with PCR-confirmed SARS-CoV-2 infection or an uninfected control (not recorded which).

CDR3 bases: TGCAGTGCAAGATACGGAGGAGGGGCCTACGAGCAGTACTTC. Its protein product is CSARYGGGAYEQYF. The chain employs TRBV20-1 and TRBJ2-7, with D possibly matching TRBD2 (6 bases). V was clipped by 6 bases and J by 2 bases, with 17 bases between them. CDR3 length equals 14 residues. Per germline, CDR1 DFQATT and CDR2 SNEGSKA (reference sequence).